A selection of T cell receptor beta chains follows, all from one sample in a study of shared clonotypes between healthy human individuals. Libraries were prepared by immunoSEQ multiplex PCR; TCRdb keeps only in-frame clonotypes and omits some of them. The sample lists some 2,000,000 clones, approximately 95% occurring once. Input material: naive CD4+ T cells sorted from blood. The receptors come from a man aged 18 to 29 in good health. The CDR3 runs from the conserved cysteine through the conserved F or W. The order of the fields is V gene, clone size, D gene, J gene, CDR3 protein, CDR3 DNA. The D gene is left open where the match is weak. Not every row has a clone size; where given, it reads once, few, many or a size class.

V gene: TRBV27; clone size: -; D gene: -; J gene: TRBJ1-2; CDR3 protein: CASSPNYGYTF; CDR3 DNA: TGTGCCAGCAGCCCTAACTATGGCTACACCTTC
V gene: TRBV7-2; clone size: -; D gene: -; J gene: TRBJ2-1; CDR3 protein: CAISLGGEQFF; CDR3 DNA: TGTGCCATAAGCCTAGGGGGTGAGCAGTTCTTC
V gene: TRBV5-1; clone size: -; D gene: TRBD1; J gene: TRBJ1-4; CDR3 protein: CASSFKSGGAEKLFF; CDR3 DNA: TGCGCCAGCAGCTTTAAGTCAGGGGGGGCTGAAAAACTGTTTTTT
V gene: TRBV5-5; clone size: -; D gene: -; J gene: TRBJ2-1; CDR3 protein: CASSLSSDEQFF; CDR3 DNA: TGTGCCAGCAGCTTGAGTAGTGATGAGCAGTTCTTC
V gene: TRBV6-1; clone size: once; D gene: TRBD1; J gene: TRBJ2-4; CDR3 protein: CASSVGQGVNIQYF; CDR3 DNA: TGTGCCAGCAGTGTAGGACAGGGAGTAAACATTCAGTACTTC
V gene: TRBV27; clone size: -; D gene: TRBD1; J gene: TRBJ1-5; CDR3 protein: CASSPTGVESQPQHF; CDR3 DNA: TGTGCCAGCAGTCCGACAGGGGTAGAGAGTCAGCCCCAGCATTTT
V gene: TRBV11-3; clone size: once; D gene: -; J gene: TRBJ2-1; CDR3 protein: CARHKGPPSFLYNEQFF; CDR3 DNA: TGTGCCAGACACAAGGGACCCCCGAGCTTTCTTTACAATGAGCAGTTCTTC
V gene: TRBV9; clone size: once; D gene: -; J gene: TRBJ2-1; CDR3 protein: CASSVAGALNEQFF; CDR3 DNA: TGTGCCAGCAGCGTAGCGGGAGCCCTCAATGAGCAGTTCTTC
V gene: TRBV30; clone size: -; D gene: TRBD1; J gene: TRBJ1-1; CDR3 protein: CAWRDRGLNTEAFF; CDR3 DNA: TGTGCCTGGAGAGACAGGGGTTTGAACACTGAAGCTTTCTTT
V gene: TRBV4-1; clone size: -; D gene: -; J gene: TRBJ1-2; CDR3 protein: CASSQDESGDNRGAYGYTF; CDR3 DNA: TGCGCCAGCAGCCAAGATGAGTCCGGGGACAACCGAGGGGCCTATGGCTACACCTTC
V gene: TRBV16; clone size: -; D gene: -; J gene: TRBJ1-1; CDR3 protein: CASSQDMNTEAFF; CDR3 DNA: TGTGCCAGCAGCCAAGATATGAACACTGAAGCTTTCTTT
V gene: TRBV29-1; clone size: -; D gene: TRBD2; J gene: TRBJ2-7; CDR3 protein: CSVSAGAPEQYF; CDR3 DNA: TGCAGCGTTTCAGCGGGGGCACCCGAGCAGTACTTC
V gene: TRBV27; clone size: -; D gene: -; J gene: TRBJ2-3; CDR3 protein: CASSKTGYTDTQYF; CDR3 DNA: TGTGCCAGCAGCAAGACAGGTTACACAGATACGCAGTATTTT
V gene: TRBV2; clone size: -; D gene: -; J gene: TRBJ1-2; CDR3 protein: CASSERSRNYGYTF; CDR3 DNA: TGTGCCAGCAGTGAAAGAAGCCGGAACTATGGCTACACCTTC
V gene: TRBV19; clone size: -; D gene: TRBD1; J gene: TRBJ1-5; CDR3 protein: CASSIWRDRGRSNQPQHF; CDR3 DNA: TGTGCCAGTAGTATTTGGCGGGACAGGGGACGGAGCAATCAGCCCCAGCATTTT
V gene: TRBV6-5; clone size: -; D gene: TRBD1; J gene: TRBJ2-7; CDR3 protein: CASSRRGSEQYF; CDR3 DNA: TGTGCCAGCAGTCGCAGGGGGTCCGAGCAGTACTTC
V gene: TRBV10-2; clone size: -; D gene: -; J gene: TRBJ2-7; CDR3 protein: CASKGTTYEQYF; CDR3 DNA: TGCGCCAGCAAGGGCACTACTTACGAGCAGTACTTC
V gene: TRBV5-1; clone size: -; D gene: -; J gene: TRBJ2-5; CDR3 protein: CASREGAQETQYF; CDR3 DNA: TGCGCCAGCCGGGAGGGGGCACAAGAGACCCAGTACTTC
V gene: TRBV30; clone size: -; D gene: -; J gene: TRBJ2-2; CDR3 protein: CAWETNFAGELFF; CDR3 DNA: TGTGCCTGGGAAACAAATTTCGCCGGGGAGCTGTTTTTT
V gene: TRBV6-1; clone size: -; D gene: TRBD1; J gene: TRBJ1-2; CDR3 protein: CASSVGTGNYGYTF; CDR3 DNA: TGTGCCAGCAGTGTAGGGACAGGGAACTATGGCTACACCTTC
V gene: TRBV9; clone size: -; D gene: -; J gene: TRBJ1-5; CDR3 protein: CASSVGEGHQPQHF; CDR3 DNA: TGTGCCAGCAGCGTAGGGGAGGGGCATCAGCCCCAGCATTTT
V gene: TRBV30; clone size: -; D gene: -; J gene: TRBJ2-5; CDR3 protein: CAWSVRSPQETQYF; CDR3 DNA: TGTGCCTGGAGTGTACGGTCTCCCCAAGAGACCCAGTACTTC
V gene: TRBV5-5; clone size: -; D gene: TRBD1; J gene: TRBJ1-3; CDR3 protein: CASSLAWDSFSGNTIYF; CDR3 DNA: TGTGCCAGCAGCTTGGCCTGGGACAGCTTCTCTGGAAACACCATATATTTT
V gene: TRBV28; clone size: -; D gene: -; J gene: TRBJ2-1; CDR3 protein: CASSLNKRSSYNEQFF; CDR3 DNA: TGTGCCAGCAGTTTAAATAAGAGGAGCTCCTACAATGAGCAGTTCTTC
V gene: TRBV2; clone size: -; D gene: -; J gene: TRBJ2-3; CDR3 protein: CASSETDTQYF; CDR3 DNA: TGTGCCAGCAGTGAAACAGATACGCAGTATTTT
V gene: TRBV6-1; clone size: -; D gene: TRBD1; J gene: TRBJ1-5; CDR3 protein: CASSRTGLNNQPQHF; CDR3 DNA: TGTGCCAGCAGCAGGACAGGGTTGAACAATCAGCCCCAGCATTTT
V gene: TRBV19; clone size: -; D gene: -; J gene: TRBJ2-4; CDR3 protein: CASSNPGSNIQYF; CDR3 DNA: TGTGCCAGTAGTAATCCGGGTTCAAACATTCAGTACTTC
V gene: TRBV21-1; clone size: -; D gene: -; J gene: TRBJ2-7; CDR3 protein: CASQIRQGASYEQYF; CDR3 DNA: TGTGCCAGCCAAATAAGGCAGGGCGCCTCCTACGAGCAGTACTTC
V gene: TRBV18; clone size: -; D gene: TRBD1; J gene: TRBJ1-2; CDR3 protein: CASSAGQGLDGYTF; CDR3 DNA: TGTGCCAGCTCAGCTGGACAGGGACTGGATGGCTACACCTTC
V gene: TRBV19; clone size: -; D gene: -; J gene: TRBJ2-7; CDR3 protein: CASTILHGRDEQYF; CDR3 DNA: TGTGCCAGTACTATACTGCACGGGCGGGACGAGCAGTACTTC
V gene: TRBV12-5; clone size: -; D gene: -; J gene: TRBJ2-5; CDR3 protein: CASGLMAQETQYF; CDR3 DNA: TGTGCTAGTGGTTTGATGGCGCAAGAGACCCAGTACTTC
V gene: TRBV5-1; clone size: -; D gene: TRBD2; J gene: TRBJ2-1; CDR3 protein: CASSLRLAGYNEQFF; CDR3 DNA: TGCGCCAGCAGCTTGCGTCTAGCGGGCTACAATGAGCAGTTCTTC
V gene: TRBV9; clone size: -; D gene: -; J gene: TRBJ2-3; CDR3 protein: CASSVSHGGADTQYF; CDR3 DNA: TGTGCCAGCAGCGTCTCACATGGTGGAGCAGATACGCAGTATTTT
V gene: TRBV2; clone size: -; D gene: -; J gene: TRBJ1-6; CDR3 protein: CASSEETGSSYNSPLHF; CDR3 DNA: TGTGCCAGCAGTGAAGAGACGGGGAGCTCCTATAATTCACCCCTCCACTTT
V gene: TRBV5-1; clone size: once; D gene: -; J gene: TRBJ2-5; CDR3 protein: CASSLTTYQETQYF; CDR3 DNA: TGCGCCAGCAGCCTTACAACGTACCAAGAGACCCAGTACTTC
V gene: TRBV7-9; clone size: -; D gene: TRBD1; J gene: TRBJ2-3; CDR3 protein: CASSLDLIGQGGPDTQYF; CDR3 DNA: TGTGCCAGCAGCTTAGATCTGATTGGACAGGGTGGCCCAGATACGCAGTATTTT
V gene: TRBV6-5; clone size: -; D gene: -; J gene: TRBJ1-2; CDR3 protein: CASSRPTEGYTF; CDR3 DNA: TGTGCCAGCAGTCGACCAACAGAGGGCTACACCTTC
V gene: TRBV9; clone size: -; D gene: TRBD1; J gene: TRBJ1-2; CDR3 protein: CASSVGDRGIYGYTF; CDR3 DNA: TGTGCCAGCAGCGTTGGGGACAGGGGGATCTATGGCTACACCTTC
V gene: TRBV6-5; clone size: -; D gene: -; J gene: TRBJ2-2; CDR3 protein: CASTRRAIGTGELFF; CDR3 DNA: TGTGCCAGCACCCGCCGGGCGATCGGCACCGGGGAGCTGTTTTTT
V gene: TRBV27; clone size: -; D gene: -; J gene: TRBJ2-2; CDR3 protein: CASSLRGARVTGELFF; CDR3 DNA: TGTGCCAGCTCCCTACGGGGGGCAAGAGTCACCGGGGAGCTGTTTTTT
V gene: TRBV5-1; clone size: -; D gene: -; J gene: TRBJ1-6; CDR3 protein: CASSFSTEDNSPLHF; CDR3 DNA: TGCGCCAGCAGCTTTAGTACCGAAGATAATTCACCCCTCCACTTT
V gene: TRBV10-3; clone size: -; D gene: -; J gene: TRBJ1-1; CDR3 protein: CAISANEMNTEAFF; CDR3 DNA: TGTGCCATCAGCGCCAACGAAATGAACACTGAAGCTTTCTTT
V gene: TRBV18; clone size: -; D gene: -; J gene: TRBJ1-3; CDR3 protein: CASSPPGRERSGNTIYF; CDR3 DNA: TGTGCCAGCTCACCACCGGGCAGGGAGCGCTCTGGAAACACCATATATTTT
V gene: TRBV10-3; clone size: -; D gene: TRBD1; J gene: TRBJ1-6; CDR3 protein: CASSPDRDSPLHF; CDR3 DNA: TGTGCCAGCAGTCCCGACAGGGATTCACCCCTCCACTTT
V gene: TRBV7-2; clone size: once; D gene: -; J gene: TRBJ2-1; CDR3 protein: CASSLVFLGGNEQFF; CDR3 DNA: TGTGCCAGCAGCTTAGTGTTCTTGGGGGGCAATGAGCAGTTCTTC
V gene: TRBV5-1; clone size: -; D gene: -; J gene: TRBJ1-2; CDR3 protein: CASSLDTQWDGYTF; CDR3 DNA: TGCGCCAGCAGCTTAGACACGCAATGGGATGGCTACACCTTC
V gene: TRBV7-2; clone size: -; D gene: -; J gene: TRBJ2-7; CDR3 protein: CASSPPLRREQYF; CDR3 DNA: TGTGCCAGCAGCCCCCCATTGAGACGGGAGCAGTACTTC
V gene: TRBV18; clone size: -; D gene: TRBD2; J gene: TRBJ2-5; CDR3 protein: CASSPGLAGGETQYF; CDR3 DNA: TGTGCCAGCTCACCAGGACTAGCGGGAGGCGAGACCCAGTACTTC
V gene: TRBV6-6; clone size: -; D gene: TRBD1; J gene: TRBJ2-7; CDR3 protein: CASSYPRQGTYEQYF; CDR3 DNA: TGTGCCAGCAGTTACCCCCGACAGGGTACCTACGAGCAGTACTTC
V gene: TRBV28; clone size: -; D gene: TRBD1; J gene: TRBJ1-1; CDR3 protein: CASRQTRTGGAWTEAFF; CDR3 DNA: TGTGCCAGCAGACAAACTCGGACAGGGGGCGCTTGGACTGAAGCTTTCTTT
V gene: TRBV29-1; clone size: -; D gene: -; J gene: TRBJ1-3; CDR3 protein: CSVEGLSGNTIYF; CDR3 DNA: TGCAGCGTGGAGGGCCTCTCTGGAAACACCATATATTTT